This T cell receptor (beta chain) was sequenced during a study of T cells in Graves' hyperthyroidism and ophthalmopathy. Diagnostic assessment was based on clinical symptoms, serum thyroxine and TRAb, thyroid ultrasound and orbital computed tomography. The CDR3 consists of 16 residues. The V segment lost 3 bases and the J segment 7 bases; nucleotides outside the gene matches: 15. Germline V gives CDR1 DFQATT, CDR2 SNEGSKA (reference sequence). This clonotype came up many times. Researchers took RNA transcripts and amplified the TCR beta CDR3 regions from them. First-round RT-PCR targeting the TCR CDR3 was performed with the HTBI primer set. TCRdb recomputed calls from the multiplex PCR reads with MiXCR, one row per CDR3 protein. The sample holds approximately 430,000 distinct CDR3 sequences, less than 20% seen once.

This clonotype was obtained from a woman aged 18-29 years with Graves' hyperthyroidism. The sequencing sample was made of blood. The rearrangement links TRBV20-1 to TRBJ2-1; 7 nucleotides agree with TRBD2. This chain's CDR3 is CSASHLGGRSWNEQFF. For the CDR3, the DNA is TGCAGTGCTAGCCATCTTGGCGGGAGAAGTTGGAATGAGCAGTTCTTC.